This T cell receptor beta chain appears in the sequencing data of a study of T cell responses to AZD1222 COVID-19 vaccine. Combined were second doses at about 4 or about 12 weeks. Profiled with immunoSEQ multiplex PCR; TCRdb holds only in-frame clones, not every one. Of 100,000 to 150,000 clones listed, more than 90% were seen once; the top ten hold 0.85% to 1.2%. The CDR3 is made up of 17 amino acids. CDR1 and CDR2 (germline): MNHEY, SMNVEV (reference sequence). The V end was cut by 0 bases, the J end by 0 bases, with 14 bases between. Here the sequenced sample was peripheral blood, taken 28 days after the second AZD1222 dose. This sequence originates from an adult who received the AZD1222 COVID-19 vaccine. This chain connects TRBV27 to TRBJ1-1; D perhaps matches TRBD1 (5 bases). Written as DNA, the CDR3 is TGTGCCAGCAGTTTATCGAGGGGAGGGGTACTGAACACTGAAGCTTTCTTT. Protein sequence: CASSLSRGGVLNTEAFF.